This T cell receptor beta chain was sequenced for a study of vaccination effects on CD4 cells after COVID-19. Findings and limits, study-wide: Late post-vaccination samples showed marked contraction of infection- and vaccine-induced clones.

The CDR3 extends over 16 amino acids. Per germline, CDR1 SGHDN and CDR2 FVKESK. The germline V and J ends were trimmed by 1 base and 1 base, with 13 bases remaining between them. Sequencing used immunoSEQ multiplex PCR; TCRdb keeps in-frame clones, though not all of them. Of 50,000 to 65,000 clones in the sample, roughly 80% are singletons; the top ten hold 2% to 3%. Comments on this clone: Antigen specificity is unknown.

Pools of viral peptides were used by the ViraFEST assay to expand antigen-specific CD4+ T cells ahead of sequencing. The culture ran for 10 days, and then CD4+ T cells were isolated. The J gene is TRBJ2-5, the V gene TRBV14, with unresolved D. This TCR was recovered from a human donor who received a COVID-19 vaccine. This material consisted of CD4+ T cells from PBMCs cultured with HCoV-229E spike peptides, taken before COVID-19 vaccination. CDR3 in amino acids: CASSQGSWRVQETQYF. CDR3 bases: TGTGCCAGCAGCCAAGGAAGTTGGCGAGTCCAAGAGACCCAGTACTTC.